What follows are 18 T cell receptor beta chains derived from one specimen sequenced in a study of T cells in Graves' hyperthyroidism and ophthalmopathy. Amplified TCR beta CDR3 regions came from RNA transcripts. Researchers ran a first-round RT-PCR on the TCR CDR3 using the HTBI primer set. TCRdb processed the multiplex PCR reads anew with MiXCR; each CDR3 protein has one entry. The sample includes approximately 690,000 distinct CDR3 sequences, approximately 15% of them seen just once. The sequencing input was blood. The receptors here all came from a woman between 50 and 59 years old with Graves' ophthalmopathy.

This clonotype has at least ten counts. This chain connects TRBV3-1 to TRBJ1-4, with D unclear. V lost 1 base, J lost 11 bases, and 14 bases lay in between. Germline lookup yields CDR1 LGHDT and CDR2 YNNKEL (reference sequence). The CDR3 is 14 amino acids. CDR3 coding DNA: TGTGCCAGCAGCCAAGTCCGGTATAACAGCAAACTGTTTTTT. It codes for CASSQVRYNSKLFF.

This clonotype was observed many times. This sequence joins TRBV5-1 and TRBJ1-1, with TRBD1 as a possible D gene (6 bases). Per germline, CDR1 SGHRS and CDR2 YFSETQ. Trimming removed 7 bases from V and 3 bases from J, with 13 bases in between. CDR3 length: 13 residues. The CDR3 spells CASHRGADTEAFF. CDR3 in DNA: TGCGCCAGCCACCGGGGGGCGGACACTGAAGCTTTCTTT.

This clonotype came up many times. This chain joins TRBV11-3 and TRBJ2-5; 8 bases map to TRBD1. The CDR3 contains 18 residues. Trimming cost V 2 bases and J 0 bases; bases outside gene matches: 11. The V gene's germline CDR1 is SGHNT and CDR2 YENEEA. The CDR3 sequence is CASSLSAGGPTYQETQYF. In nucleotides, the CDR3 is TGTGCCAGCAGCTTATCAGCAGGGGGCCCCACATACCAAGAGACCCAGTACTTC.

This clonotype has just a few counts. The CDR3 bases are TGTGCCAGTAGTATGGGGGACGAGCAGTACTTC. As protein: CASSMGDEQYF. The chain links TRBV19 to TRBJ2-7; D may be TRBD1 or TRBD2 (5 bases each). V lost 3 bases, J lost 5 bases, and 5 bases lay in between. Per germline, CDR1 LNHDA and CDR2 SQIVND (reference sequence). The CDR3 is 11 amino acids.

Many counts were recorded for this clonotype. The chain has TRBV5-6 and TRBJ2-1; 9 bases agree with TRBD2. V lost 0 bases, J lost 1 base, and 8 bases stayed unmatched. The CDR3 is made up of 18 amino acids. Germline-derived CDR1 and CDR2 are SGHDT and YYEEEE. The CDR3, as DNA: TGTGCCAGCAGCTTGGCCGGGGCTAGCGGGGTATCCTACAATGAGCAGTTCTTC. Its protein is CASSLAGASGVSYNEQFF.

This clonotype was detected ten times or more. The CDR3 reads CASSKSTGPTYEQYF. The DNA for the CDR3 is TGTGCCAGCAGTAAATCGACGGGACCCACCTACGAGCAGTACTTC. This sequence joins TRBV27 and TRBJ2-7, with D tentatively TRBD1 or TRBD2 (5 bases each). The germline V gene has CDR1 MNHEY and CDR2 SMNVEV (reference sequence). The CDR3 has 15 residues. V lost 5 bases and J lost 2, with 16 bases in between.

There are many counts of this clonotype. The CDR3 DNA reads as TGTGCCACCAGTGATCGCCGACTAGCGGGAGGGACCTACAATGAGCAGTTCTTC. As protein: CATSDRRLAGGTYNEQFF. The chain combines TRBV24-1 with TRBJ2-1, with 14 bases lining up with TRBD2. Trimming took 3 bases from V and 2 from J; bases not matched to a gene: 5. Per the germline V gene, CDR1 is KGHDR and CDR2 is SFDVKD. CDR3 length: 18 residues.

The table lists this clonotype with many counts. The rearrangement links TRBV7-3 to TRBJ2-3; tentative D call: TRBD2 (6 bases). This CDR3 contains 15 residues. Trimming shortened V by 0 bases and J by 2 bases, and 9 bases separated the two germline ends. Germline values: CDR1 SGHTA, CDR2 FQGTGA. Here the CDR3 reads CASSLTAGPTDTQYF. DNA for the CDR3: TGTGCCAGCAGCTTAACGGCGGGGCCCACAGATACGCAGTATTTT.

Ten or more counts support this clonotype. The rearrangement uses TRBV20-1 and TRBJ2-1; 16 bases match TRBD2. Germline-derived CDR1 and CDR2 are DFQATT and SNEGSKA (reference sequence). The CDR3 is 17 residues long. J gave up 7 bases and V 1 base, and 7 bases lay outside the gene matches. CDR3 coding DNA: TGCAGTGCTAGAGGTTGGGGACTAGCGGGAGGGGGGAATGAGCAGTTCTTC. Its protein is CSARGWGLAGGGNEQFF.

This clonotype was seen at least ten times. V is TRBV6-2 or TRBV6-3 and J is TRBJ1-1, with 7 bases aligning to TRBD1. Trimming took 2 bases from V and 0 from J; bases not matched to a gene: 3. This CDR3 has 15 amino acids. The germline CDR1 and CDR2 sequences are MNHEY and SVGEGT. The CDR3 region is CASSYGGQMNTEAFF. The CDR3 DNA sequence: TGTGCCAGCAGTTACGGGGGACAGATGAACACTGAAGCTTTCTTT.

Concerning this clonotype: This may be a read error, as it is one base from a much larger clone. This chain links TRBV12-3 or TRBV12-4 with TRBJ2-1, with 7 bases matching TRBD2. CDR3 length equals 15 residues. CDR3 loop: CAGSLGREKANEQFF. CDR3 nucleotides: TGTGCCGGCAGTTTAGGGCGGGAGAAAGCCAATGAGCAGTTCTTC.

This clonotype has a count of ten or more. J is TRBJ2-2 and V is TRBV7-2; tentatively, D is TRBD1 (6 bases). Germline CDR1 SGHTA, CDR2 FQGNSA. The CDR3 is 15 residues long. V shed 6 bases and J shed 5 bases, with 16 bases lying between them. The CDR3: CASRVQGIKTGELFF. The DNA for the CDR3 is TGTGCCAGCAGGGTACAGGGTATCAAAACCGGGGAGCTGTTTTTT. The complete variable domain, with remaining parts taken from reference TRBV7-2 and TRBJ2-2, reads GAGVSQSPSNKVTEKGKDVELRCDPISGHTALYWYRQSLGQGLEFLIYFQGNSAPDKSGLPSDRFSAERTGGSVSTLTIQRTQQEDSAVYLCASRVQGIKTGELFFGEGSRLTVL.

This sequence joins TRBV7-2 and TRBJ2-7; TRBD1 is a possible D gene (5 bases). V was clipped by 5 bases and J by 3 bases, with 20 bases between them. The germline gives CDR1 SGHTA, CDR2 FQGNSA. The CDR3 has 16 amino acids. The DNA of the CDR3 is TGTGCCAGCAGCCCCCGGCTAGGGTTTCAGGGCTACGAGCAGTACTTC. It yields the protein CASSPRLGFQGYEQYF.

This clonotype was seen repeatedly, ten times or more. The DNA for the CDR3 is TGTGCCACCAGCAACGAGGGTGGCTATGGCTACACCTTC. Its translation is CATSNEGGYGYTF. This chain links TRBV15 with TRBJ1-2, with unresolved D. Germline V gives CDR1 LNHNV, CDR2 YYDKDF (reference sequence). The CDR3 sequence is 13 residues long. The V and J ends lost 4 bases and 4 bases respectively, with 10 bases between them.

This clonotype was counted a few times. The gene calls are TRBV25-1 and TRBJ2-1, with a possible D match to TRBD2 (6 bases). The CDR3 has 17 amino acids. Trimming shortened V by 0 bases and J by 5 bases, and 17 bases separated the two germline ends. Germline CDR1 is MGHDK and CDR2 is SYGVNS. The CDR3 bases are TGTGCCAGCAGTGAATATTGGGGGACTCAGTCCAACAATGAGCAGTTCTTC. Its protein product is CASSEYWGTQSNNEQFF.

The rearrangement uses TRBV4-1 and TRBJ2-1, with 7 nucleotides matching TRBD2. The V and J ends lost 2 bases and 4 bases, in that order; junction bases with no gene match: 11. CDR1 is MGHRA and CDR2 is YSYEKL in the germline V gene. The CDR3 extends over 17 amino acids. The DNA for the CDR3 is TGCGCCAGCAGCCAAAGGGGAGGGCTAGAAGGTTACAATGAGCAGTTCTTC. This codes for CASSQRGGLEGYNEQFF.

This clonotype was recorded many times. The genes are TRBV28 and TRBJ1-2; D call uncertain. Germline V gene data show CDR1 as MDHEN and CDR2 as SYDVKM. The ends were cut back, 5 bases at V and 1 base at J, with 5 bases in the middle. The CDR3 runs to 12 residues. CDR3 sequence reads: CASSILNYGYTF. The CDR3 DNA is TGTGCCAGCAGTATCCTTAACTATGGCTACACCTTC.

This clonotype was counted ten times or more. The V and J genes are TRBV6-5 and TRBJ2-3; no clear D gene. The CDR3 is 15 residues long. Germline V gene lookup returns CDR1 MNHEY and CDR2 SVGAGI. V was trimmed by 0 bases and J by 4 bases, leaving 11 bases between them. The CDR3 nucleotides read TGTGCCAGCAGTTACTCGAGTCTGTCCTCAGATACGCAGTATTTT. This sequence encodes CASSYSSLSSDTQYF.